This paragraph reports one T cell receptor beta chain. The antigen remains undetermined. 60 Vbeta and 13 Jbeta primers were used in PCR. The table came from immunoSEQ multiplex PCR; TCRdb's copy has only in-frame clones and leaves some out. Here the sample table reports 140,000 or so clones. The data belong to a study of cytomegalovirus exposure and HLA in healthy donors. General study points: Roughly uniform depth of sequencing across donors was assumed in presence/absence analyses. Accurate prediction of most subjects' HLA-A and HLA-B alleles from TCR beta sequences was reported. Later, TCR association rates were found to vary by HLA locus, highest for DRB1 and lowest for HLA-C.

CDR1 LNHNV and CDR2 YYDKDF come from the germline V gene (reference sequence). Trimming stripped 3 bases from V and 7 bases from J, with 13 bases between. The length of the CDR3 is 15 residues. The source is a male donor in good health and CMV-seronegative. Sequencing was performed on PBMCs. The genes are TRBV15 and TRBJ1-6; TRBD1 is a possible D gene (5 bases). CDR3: CATSSSRVVNSPLHF. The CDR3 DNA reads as TGTGCCACCAGCAGTTCCAGGGTCGTGAATTCACCCCTCCACTTT.